The rows below give T cell receptor beta chains drawn from one sample of a study of post-analysis software for immune sequencing data. TCRdb re-called the PCR reads with MiXCR, one entry per CDR3 protein. The sample has 430,000 or so distinct CDR3 sequences; 35% to 45% are singletons. Specimen: blood. The receptors stem from a girl between 2 and 10 years old with multiple sclerosis. The CDR3 runs from the conserved cysteine through the conserved F or W. Each record gives: J gene, V gene, clone size, D gene, CDR3 protein, CDR3 DNA. The D gene is left open where the match is weak. Clone size is stated in some rows and not others, as once, few, many or a class when expanded.

>TRBJ2-7|TRBV28|-|-
CATGTDLSYEQYF
TGTGCCACCGGGACGGATTTATCCTACGAGCAGTACTTC
>TRBJ2-5|TRBV4-1|once|TRBD1
CASSQERGTGKETQYF
TGCGCCAGCAGCCAAGAGAGGGGGACAGGGAAAGAGACCCAGTACTTC
>TRBJ2-7|TRBV10-3|few|-
CAISESGTGSTYEQYF
TGTGCCATCAGTGAGTCGGGGACGGGTAGCACCTACGAGCAGTACTTC
>TRBJ2-7|TRBV25-1|-|TRBD1
CASSETGTGKVEQYF
TGTGCCAGCAGTGAAACCGGGACAGGGAAAGTCGAGCAGTACTTC
>TRBJ2-6|TRBV10-2|-|-
CASSEWGYSGANVLTF
TGCGCCAGCAGTGAGTGGGGGTACTCTGGGGCCAACGTCCTGACTTTC
>TRBJ1-2|TRBV20-1|few|-
CSASTGIYGYTF
TGCAGTGCCTCTACAGGGATCTACGGCTACACCTTC
>TRBJ1-2|TRBV7-2|-|-
CASSIGGIWPPGSYTF
TGTGCCAGCAGCATAGGGGGGATATGGCCACCCGGATCCTACACCTTC
>TRBJ2-7|TRBV10-3|few|-
CAISPHSPGPTYEQYF
TGTGCCATCAGTCCCCACTCCCCGGGACCCACCTACGAGCAGTACTTC
>TRBJ2-5|TRBV10-3|few|TRBD1
CAISGQGWGETQYF
TGTGCCATCAGCGGACAGGGATGGGGAGAGACCCAGTACTTC
>TRBJ2-5|TRBV7-3|-|TRBD2
CASSLVGGGETQYF
TGTGCCAGCAGCTTAGTCGGGGGGGGAGAGACCCAGTACTTC
>TRBJ2-1|TRBV2|-|TRBD2
CASNQREGKNEQFF
TGTGCCAGCAATCAGCGGGAGGGTAAGAATGAGCAGTTCTTC
>TRBJ1-5|TRBV10-3|-|-
CAISESGGHSNQPQHF
TGTGCCATCAGTGAGTCCGGGGGGCATAGCAATCAGCCCCAGCATTTT
>TRBJ2-3|TRBV7-8|few|TRBD1
CASSLVNRGSDTQYF
TGTGCCAGCAGCTTAGTAAACAGGGGGTCGGATACGCAGTATTTT
>TRBJ2-7|TRBV5-1|-|-
CASSLGAERGNEQYF
TGCGCCAGCAGCTTGGGGGCCGAAAGAGGGAACGAGCAGTACTTC
>TRBJ1-6|TRBV28|-|-
CASSPFNSPLHF
TGTGCCAGCAGCCCGTTTAATTCACCCCTCCACTTT
>TRBJ2-1|TRBV7-2|many|TRBD2
CASSLGLADYNEQFF
TGTGCCAGCAGCTTAGGCCTAGCGGATTACAATGAGCAGTTCTTC
>TRBJ2-1|TRBV12-3/TRBV12-4|few|TRBD1
CASGAGGWNEQFF
TGTGCCAGCGGCGCAGGGGGCTGGAATGAGCAGTTCTTC
>TRBJ1-2|TRBV28|many|TRBD1
CASRIGTDYGYTF
TGTGCCAGCAGAATCGGGACAGACTATGGCTACACCTTC
>TRBJ1-1|TRBV13|-|-
CASSLPRREAFF
TGTGCCAGCAGCTTACCCCGTCGTGAAGCTTTCTTT
>TRBJ1-2|TRBV5-1|many|-
CASSLAIGNHYGYTF
TGCGCCAGCAGCTTGGCCATAGGGAACCACTATGGCTACACCTTC
>TRBJ1-2|TRBV12-3/TRBV12-4|many|-
CASSLSNYGYTF
TGTGCCAGCAGTTTGAGTAACTATGGCTACACCTTC
>TRBJ2-3|TRBV12-3/TRBV12-4|-|TRBD1
CASRPLWAPTGLISDTQYF
TGTGCCAGCAGGCCATTATGGGCCCCGACAGGGTTGATATCAGATACGCAGTATTTT
>TRBJ2-7|TRBV27|-|-
CASSLRGKRLSRFTYEQYF
TGTGCCAGCAGTTTAAGGGGAAAGCGACTGAGTAGGTTTACCTACGAGCAGTACTTC
>TRBJ1-4|TRBV6-5|few|TRBD1
CASSLDRGGEKLFF
TGTGCCAGCAGCCTTGACAGGGGAGGGGAAAAACTGTTTTTT
>TRBJ1-5|TRBV15|-|TRBD1
CATNRDRVDQPQHF
TGTGCCACCAATAGGGACAGGGTGGATCAGCCCCAGCATTTT
>TRBJ1-2|TRBV5-1|few|-
CASSLEGGYTF
TGCGCCAGCAGCTTGGAAGGGGGCTACACCTTC